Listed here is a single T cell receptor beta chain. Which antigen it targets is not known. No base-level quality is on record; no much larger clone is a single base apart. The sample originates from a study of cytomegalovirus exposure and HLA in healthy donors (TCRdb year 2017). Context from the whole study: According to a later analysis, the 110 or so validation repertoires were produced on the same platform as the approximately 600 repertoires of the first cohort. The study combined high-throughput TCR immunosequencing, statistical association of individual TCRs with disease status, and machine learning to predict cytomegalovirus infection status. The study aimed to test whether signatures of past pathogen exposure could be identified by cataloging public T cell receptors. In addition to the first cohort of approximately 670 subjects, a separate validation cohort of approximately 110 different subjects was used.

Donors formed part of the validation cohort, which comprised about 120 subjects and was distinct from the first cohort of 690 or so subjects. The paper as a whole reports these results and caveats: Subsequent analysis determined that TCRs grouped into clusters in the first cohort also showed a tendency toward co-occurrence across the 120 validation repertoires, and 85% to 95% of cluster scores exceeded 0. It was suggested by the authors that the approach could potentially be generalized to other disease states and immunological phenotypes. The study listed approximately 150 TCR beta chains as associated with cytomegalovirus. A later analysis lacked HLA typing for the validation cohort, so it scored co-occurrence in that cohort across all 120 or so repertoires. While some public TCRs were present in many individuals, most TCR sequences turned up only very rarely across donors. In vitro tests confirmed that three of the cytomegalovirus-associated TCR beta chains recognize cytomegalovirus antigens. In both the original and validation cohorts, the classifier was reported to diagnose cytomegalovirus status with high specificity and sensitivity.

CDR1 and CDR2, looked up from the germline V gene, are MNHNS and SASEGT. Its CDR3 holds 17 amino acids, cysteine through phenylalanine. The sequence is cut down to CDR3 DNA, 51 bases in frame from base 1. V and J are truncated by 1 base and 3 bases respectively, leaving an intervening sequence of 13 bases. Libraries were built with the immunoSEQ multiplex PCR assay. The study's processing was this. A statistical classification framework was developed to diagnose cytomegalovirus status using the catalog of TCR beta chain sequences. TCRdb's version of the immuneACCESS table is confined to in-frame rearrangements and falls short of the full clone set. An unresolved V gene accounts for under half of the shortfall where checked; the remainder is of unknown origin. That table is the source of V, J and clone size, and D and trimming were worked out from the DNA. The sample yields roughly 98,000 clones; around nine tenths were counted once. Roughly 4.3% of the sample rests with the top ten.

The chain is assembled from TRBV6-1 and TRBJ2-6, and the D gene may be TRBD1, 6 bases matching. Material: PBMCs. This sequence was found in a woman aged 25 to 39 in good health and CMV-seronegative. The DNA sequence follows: TGTGCCAGCAGTGAAGGACTAACAGGGTTTGGGGCCAACGTCCTGACTTTC. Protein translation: CASSEGLTGFGANVLTF.